The T cell receptor beta chain under discussion was sequenced for a study of OX40 agonist ivuxolimab in advanced cancers. For the study at large: Patients received the agonistic anti-OX40 (CD134) antibody ivuxolimab. Recorded diagnoses for dose-escalation patients were hepatocellular carcinoma, melanoma, renal cell or head and neck cancer. Age averaged 60 years (range roughly 23 to 80), and about 86% were male.

The CDR3 sequence is 17 residues long. Germline CDR1 MNHEY, CDR2 SMNVEV (reference sequence). J was trimmed by 4 bases and V by 5 bases; bases with no gene match: 12. TCRdb's copy holds only in-frame clones and misses some; the assay was immunoSEQ multiplex PCR. This table has about 110,000 clones, approximately 90% appearing once. The sequence was obtained from an adult with an advanced solid tumor such as melanoma, head and neck, liver or kidney cancer. V usage is TRBV27 and J usage is TRBJ2-3; 10 positions agree with TRBD2. Sequenced material: CD4+ or CD8+ T cells sorted from blood, taken in a trial of the OX40 agonist ivuxolimab. The CDR3 loop reads CASSPPVAGGIPDTQYF. The DNA of the CDR3 is TGTGCCAGCAGTCCCCCGGTAGCGGGGGGTATTCCAGATACGCAGTATTTT.